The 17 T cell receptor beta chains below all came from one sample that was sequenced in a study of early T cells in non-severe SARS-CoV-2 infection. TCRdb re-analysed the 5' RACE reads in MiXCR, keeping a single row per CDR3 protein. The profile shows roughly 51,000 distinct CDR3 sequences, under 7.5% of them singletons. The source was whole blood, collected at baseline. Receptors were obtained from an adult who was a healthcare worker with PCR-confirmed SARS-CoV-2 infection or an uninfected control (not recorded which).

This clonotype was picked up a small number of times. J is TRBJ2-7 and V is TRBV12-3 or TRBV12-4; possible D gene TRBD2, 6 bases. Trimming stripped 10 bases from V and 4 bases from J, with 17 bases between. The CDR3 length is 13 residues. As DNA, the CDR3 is TGTGCCACCCGCGGGATCGGCGAGTACGAGCAGTACTTC. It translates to CATRGIGEYEQYF.

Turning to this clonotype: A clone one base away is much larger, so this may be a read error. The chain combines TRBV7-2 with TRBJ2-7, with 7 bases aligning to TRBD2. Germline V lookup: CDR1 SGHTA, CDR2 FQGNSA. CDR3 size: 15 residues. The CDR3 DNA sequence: TGTGGCAGCAGCTTAGTGGGAGGGGCGACCTACGAGCAGTACTTC. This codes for CGSSLVGGATYEQYF.

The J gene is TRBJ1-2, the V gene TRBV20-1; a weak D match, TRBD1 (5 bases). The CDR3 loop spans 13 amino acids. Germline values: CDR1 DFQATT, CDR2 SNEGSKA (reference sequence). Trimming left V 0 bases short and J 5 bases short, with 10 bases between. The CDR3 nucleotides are TGCAGTGCTAGAGATGGGGCAAGTTATGGCTACACCTTC. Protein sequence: CSARDGASYGYTF.

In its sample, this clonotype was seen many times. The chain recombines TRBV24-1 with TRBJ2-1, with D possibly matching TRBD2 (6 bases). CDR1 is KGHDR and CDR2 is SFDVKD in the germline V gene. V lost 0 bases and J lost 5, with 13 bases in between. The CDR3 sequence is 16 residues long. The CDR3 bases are TGTGCCACCAGTGATTTGTCGCGGGGCAGAAACAATGAGCAGTTCTTC. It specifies CATSDLSRGRNNEQFF.

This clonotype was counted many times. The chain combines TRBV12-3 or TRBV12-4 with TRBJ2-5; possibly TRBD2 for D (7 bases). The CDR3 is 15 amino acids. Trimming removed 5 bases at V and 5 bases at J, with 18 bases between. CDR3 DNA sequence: TGTGCCAGCAGTGCCCCAGGTGGGGGGGCGGAGACCCAGTACTTC. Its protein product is CASSAPGGGAETQYF.

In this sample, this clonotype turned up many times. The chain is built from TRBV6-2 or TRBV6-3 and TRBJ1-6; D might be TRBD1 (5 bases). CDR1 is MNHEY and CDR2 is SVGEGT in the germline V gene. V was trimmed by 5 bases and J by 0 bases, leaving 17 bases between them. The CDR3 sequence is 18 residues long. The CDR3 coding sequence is TGTGCCAGCAGTCGCCTGGGACCGCCGAGCTCCTATAATTCACCCCTCCACTTT. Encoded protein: CASSRLGPPSSYNSPLHF.

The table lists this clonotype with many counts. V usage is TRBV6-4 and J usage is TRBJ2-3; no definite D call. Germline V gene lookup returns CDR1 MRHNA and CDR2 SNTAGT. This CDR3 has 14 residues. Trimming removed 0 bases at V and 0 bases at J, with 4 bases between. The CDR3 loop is CASSDSTSTDTQYF. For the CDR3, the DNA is TGTGCCAGCAGTGACTCTACGAGCACAGATACGCAGTATTTT.

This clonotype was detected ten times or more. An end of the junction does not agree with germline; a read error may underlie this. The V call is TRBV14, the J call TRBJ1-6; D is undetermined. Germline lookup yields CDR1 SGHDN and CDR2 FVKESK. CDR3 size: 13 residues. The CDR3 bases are TGTGCCAGCAGTCGGGTCTGGAATTCACCCCTCCATTTT. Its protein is CASSRVWNSPLHF.

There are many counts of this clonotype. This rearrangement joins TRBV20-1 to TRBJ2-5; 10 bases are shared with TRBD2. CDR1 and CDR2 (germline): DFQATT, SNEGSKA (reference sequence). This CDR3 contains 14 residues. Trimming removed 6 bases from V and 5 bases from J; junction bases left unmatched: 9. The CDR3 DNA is TGCAGTGCCCGTGGTAGCGGGGGGATCGAGACCCAGTACTTC. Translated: CSARGSGGIETQYF.

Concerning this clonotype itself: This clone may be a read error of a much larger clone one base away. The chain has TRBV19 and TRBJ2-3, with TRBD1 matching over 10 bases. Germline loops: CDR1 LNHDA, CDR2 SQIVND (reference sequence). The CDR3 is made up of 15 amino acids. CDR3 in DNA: TGTGCCAGTAGTGTCGACAGGGGGCAGACAGTTACGCAGTATTTT. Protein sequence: CASSVDRGQTVTQYF.

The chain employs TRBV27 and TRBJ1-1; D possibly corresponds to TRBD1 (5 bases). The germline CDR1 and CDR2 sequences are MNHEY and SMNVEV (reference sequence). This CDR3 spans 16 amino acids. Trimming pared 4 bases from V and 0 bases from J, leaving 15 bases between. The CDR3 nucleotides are TGTGCCAGCAGTTACGGTCCAAGGGGTATGAACACTGAAGCTTTCTTT. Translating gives CASSYGPRGMNTEAFF.

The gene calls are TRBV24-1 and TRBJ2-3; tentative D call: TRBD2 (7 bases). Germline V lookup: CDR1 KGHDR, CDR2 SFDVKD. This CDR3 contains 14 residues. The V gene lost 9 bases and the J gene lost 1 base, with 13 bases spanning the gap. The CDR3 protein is CATGDGGRTDTQYF. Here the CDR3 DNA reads TGTGCCACCGGGGACGGGGGGCGCACAGATACGCAGTATTTT.

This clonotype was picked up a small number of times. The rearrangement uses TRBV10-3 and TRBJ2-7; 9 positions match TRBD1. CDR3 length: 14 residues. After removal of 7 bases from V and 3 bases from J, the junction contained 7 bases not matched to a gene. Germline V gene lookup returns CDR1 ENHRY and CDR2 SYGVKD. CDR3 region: CAIKSDRGGYEQYF. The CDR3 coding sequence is TGTGCCATCAAATCGGACAGGGGAGGCTACGAGCAGTACTTC.

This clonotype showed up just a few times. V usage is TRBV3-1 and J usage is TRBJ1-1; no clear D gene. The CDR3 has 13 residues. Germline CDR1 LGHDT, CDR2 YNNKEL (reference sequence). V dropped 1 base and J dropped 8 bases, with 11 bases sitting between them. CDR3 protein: CASSQGRRVEAFF. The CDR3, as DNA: TGTGCCAGCAGCCAAGGGAGACGAGTCGAAGCTTTCTTT.

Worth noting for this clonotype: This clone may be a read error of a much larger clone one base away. CDR3 DNA: TGTGCCAGCAGCCCGCGACAGGCTTCGAACACTGAAGCTTTCTTT. Its protein is CASSPRQASNTEAFF. The chain recombines TRBV5-5 with TRBJ1-1, with D perhaps TRBD1 (6 bases). The CDR3 is made up of 15 amino acids. Germline CDR1 SGHKS, CDR2 YYEKEE (reference sequence). The V end lost 4 bases, the J end lost 1 base, and 14 bases lay between the germline ends.

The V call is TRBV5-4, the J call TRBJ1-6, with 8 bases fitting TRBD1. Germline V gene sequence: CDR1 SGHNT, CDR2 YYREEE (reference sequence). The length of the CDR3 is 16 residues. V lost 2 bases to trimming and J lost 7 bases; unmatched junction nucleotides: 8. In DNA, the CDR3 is TGTGCCAGCAGCTTTCCTACCGGGACAGGCAATTCACCCCTCCACTTT. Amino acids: CASSFPTGTGNSPLHF. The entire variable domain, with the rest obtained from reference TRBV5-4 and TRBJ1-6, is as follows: ETGVTQSPTHLIKTRGQQVTLRCSSQSGHNTVSWYQQALGQGPQFIFQYYREEENGRGNFPPRFSGLQFPNYSSELNVNALELDDSALYLCASSFPTGTGNSPLHFGNGTRLTVT.

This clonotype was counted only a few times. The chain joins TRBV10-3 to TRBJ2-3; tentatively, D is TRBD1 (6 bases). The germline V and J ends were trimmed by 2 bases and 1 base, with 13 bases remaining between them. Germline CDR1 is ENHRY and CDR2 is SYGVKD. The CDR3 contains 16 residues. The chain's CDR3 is CAISEHRVDGTDTQYF. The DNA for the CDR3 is TGTGCCATCAGTGAGCACAGGGTCGACGGCACAGATACGCAGTATTTT.